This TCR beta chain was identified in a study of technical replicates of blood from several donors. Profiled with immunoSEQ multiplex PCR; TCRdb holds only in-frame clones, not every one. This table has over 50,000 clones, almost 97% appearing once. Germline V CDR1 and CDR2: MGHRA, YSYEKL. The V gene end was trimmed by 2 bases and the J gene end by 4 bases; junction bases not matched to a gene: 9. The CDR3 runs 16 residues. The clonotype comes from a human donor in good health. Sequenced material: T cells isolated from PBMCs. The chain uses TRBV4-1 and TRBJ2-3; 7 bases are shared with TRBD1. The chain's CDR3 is CASSQILRGKSDTQYF. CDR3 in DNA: TGCGCCAGCAGCCAAATTCTCAGGGGGAAATCAGATACGCAGTATTTT.